Below, one TCR beta chain is given with its context. This entry comes from a study of blood T cell repertoires in COVID-19. Study information: The origin of the acute and convalescent COVID-19 samples was the United States, Italy and Spain.

The CDR3 sequence is 15 residues long. The germline V and J ends were trimmed by 4 bases and 3 bases, with 14 bases remaining between them. The V gene's germline CDR1 is MGHRA and CDR2 YSYEKL. Authors' processing steps: It was from reference gene primer amplification that nucleated cell counts were estimated. The table came from immunoSEQ multiplex PCR; TCRdb's copy has only in-frame clones and leaves some out. V and J calls and clone size are given by that table; D and trimming were obtained from the DNA. Among 150,000 or so clones, roughly three quarters were seen once, and the ten largest hold over 1.5%.

The sequence was collected from a woman between 70 and 85 years old with acute or convalescent COVID-19. The sequenced sample consisted of peripheral blood. This chain links TRBV4-1 with TRBJ2-3, with a tentative D call TRBD2 (5 bases). The CDR3 loop is CASSRGWTDTDTQYF. CDR3 DNA: TGCGCCAGCAGCCGTGGGTGGACTGATACAGATACGCAGTATTTT.